Listed below are T cell receptor beta chains from one sample, sequenced in a study of blood T cell repertoires in COVID-19. Assay used: immunoSEQ multiplex PCR; TCRdb lists only in-frame clones, some missing. The top ten clones hold about 4% of a sample with 250,000 or so clones, about 90% of them seen once. The specimen was PBMCs or T cells enriched from blood (not recorded which). These receptors all come from a woman aged 25 to 39 with acute COVID-19. Both conserved end residues are part of each CDR3. The order of the fields is clone size, V gene, CDR3 protein. Size values are once, few and many counts, or a class for expanded clones, and some rows have none.

size: NA; V: TRBV19; CDR3: CASSTRDRFSGNTIYF
size: NA; V: TRBV28; CDR3: CASSPYTGTSGAGEQFF
size: NA; V: TRBV12-2; CDR3: CASRLVRRTGGCNQPQHF
size: NA; V: TRBV19; CDR3: CASKDRQSYNEQFF
size: NA; V: TRBV19; CDR3: CASSIWDRGPPPTSNQPQHF
size: NA; V: TRBV4-1; CDR3: CASSQGGGYSNQPQHF
size: few; V: TRBV19; CDR3: CASSSRQQTNEKLFF
size: NA; V: TRBV28; CDR3: CASSLDRYSNQPQHF
size: NA; V: TRBV28; CDR3: CASTSGWEQYF
size: NA; V: TRBV13; CDR3: CASSAGQGAIFGHGNSPLHF
size: NA; V: TRBV7-2; CDR3: CASSPSGHLNYGYTF
size: NA; V: TRBV9; CDR3: CASSVGPPGSEAFF
size: NA; V: TRBV19; CDR3: CASSIRENTEAFF
size: few; V: TRBV13; CDR3: CASSLAGSYNEQFF
size: NA; V: TRBV27; CDR3: CASSQGATGWSEAFF
size: NA; V: TRBV6-5; CDR3: CASSYSGAGAYGYTF